The source of this T cell receptor (beta chain) is a study of shared clonotypes between healthy human individuals. The wider study: There were three CD4 naive, three CD4 memory, two CD8 naive and one CD8 memory plates per donor.

The data were produced by immunoSEQ multiplex PCR, yet TCRdb's version contains in-frame clones alone and is incomplete. The table includes under 600,000 clones, about 96% detected once. Germline CDR1 reads MNHNS; CDR2 reads SASEGT. V shed 0 bases, J shed 4 bases, and the junction held 6 bases outside the gene matches. This CDR3 has 16 amino acids. As regards this clone: As yet, its antigen is unknown.

Study results and caveats: Sampling covered nothing but blood. Tissue TCR repertoires likely differ from those found in blood. On the whole, naive subsets had larger estimated richness than memory subsets had. Owing to a small donor count, the genetic and exposure-history diversity represented was limited.

The TCR comes from a woman aged 25 to 39 in good health. The source material was naive CD4+ T cells sorted from blood. Subset reported: CD45RA+ positively selected. This chain links TRBV6-1 with TRBJ1-3, with 7 bases identical to TRBD1. In DNA form, the CDR3 reads TGTGCCAGCAGTGAAGCGGCTAAGACAGGGGGAAACACCATATATTTT. This encodes CASSEAAKTGGNTIYF.